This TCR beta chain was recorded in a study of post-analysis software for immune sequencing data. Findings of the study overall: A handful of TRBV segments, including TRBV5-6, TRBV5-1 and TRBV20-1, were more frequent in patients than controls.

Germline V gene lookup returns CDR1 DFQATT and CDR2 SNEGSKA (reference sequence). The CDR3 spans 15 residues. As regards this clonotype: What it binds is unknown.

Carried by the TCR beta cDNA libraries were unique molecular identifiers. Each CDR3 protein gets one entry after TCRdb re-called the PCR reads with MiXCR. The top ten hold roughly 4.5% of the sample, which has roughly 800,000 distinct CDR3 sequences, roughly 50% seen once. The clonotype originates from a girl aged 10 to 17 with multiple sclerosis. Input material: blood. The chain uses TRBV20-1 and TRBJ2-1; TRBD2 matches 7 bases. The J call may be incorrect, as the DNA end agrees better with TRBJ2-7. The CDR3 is CSASESGKAYNEQYF. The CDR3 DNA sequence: TGCAGTGCTAGCGAAAGCGGGAAGGCTTACAATGAGCAGTACTTC.